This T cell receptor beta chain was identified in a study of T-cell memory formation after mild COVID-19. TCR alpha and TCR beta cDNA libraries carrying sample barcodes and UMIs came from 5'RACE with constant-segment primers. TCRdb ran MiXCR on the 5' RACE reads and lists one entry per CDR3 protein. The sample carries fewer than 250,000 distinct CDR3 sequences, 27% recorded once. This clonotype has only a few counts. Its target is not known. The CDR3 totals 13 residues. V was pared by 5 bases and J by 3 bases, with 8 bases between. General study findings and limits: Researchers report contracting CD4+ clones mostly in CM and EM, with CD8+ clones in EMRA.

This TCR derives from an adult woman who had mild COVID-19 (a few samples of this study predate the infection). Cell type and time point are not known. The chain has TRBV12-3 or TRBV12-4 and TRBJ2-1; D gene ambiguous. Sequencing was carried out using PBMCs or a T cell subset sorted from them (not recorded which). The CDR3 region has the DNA TGTGCCAGCAGTCGCGGCGTCTACAATGAGCAGTTCTTC. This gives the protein CASSRGVYNEQFF.